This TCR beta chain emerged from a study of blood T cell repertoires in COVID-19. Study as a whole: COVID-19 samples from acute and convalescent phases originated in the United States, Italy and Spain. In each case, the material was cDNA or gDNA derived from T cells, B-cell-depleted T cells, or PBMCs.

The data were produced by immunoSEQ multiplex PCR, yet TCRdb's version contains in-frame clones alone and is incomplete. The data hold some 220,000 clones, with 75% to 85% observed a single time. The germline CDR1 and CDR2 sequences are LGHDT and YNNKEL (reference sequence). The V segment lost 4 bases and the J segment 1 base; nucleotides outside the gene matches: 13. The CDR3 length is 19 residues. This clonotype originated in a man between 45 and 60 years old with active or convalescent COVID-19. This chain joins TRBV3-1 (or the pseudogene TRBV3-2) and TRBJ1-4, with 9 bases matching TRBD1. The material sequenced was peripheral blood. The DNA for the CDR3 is TGTGCCAGCAGCCCCGACCAGACAGGGGGTATAGGAACTAATGAAAAACTGTTTTTT. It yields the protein CASSPDQTGGIGTNEKLFF.